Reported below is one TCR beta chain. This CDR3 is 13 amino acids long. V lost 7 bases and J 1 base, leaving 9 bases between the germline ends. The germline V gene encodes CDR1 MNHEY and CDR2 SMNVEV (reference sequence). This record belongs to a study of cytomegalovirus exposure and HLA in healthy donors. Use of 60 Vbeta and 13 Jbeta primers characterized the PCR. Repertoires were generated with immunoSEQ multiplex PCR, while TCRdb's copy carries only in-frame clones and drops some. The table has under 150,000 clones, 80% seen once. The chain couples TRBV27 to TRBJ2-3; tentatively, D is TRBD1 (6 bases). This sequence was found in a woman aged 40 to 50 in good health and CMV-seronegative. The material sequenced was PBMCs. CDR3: CASTRTGTDTQYF. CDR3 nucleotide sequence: TGTGCCAGCACAAGGACAGGCACAGATACGCAGTATTTT.